This T cell receptor beta chain was observed in a study of monozygotic twins with inflammatory bowel disease. Overall study results and limits: On the inverse Simpson index, IBD patients scored lower for TCRbeta diversity than healthy co-twins.

The germline V gene encodes CDR1 KGHDR and CDR2 SFDVKD. There are 15 residues in the CDR3. The cDNA of both the TCRalpha and TCRbeta chains was subjected to two nested PCRs of about 16 and 10 cycles. One entry per CDR3 protein, without DNA, is what TCRdb gives after re-calling the 5' RACE reads. The sample has fewer than 450,000 distinct CDR3 sequences. As for this clonotype: Its cognate antigen is unknown.

Whole blood, unsorted for T cells, was the source of total RNA. The chain has TRBV24-1 and TRBJ2-1; TCRdb calls TRBD1, which cannot be checked without DNA. The specimen was blood. The source is a human donor with ulcerative colitis or Crohn's disease, or a healthy co-twin of an affected twin (not recorded which). Here the CDR3 reads CATSEAGTGTDEQFF.